Below are 3 T cell receptor beta chains sequenced from a single sample in a study of response to subunit inactivated influenza vaccine. TCRdb recomputed calls from the RT-PCR reads with MiXCR, one row per CDR3 protein. The table includes roughly 460,000 distinct CDR3 sequences, roughly 11% detected once. Sequenced material: PBMCs from blood, taken more than 35 days after vaccination. The receptors were gathered from a man aged 50-60 years who received an inactivated influenza vaccine.

This clonotype appeared many times. This rearrangement joins TRBV7-2 to TRBJ2-1; 13 positions agree with TRBD2. Unmatched junction bases numbered 9, after V lost 1 base and J lost 12 bases. The CDR3 loop spans 16 amino acids. Germline values: CDR1 SGHTA, CDR2 FQGNSA. Written as DNA, the CDR3 is TGTGCCAGCAGCTTAGTCCGCGGACTAGCGGGAGTCGGGCAGTTCTTC. Translating it yields CASSLVRGLAGVGQFF.

The V call is TRBV20-1, the J call TRBJ1-2, with D possibly matching TRBD1 (6 bases). This CDR3 spans 13 amino acids. The V end was cut by 6 bases, the J end by 2 bases, with 13 bases between. Germline V gene sequence: CDR1 DFQATT, CDR2 SNEGSKA (reference sequence). DNA for the CDR3: TGCAGTGCCCATACGACAGGCAACTATGGCTACACCTTC. Protein sequence: CSAHTTGNYGYTF.

This clonotype was detected ten times or more. Here the CDR3 reads CSARLGQETQYF. CDR3 nucleotides: TGCAGTGCTAGGCTAGGGCAAGAGACCCAGTACTTC. The chain links TRBV20-1 to TRBJ2-5; no clear D. The germline V gene encodes CDR1 DFQATT and CDR2 SNEGSKA (reference sequence). V lost 3 bases, J lost 2 bases, and 7 bases lay in between. CDR3 size: 12 residues.